Sequencing of this T cell receptor (beta chain) was carried out in a study of beta chain features in type 1 diabetes. Of the isolated RNA, all was reverse transcribed, and so the sequenced material was expressed TCRB transcripts. Measured with immunoSEQ multiplex PCR; TCRdb has only the in-frame clones, and not every one. The table records approximately 170,000 clones, 7.5% to 10% of them present only once. The CDR3 length is 18 residues. In germline, CDR1 is KGHSH, CDR2 LQKENI. The V and J ends lost 6 bases and 5 bases, in that order; junction bases with no gene match: 17. What was sequenced was central memory CD4+ T cells from blood. This TCR came from a young woman in good health. The V gene is TRBV18, the J gene TRBJ2-1; TRBD1 aligns across 9 bases. The CDR3 nucleotides are TGTGCCAGCTCTTATGGGACAGGGTGGGCCAGCAATGACAATGAGCAGTTCTTC. The encoded protein is CASSYGTGWASNDNEQFF.